Listed below are T cell receptor beta chains from one sample, sequenced in a study of beta chain features in type 1 diabetes. Data came from immunoSEQ multiplex PCR; TCRdb stores just in-frame clones and leaves some out. The sample includes 400,000 to 550,000 clones, about 10% of them seen just once. Specimen: naive CD4+ T cells from blood. The source is a woman under 30 in good health. Each CDR3 is given with its conserved first and last residue. D genes are given only for firm matches. Clone size is given for some rows only: seen once, a few or many times, or a class if the clone is expanded.

abundance	len	j_gene	v_gene	d_gene	CDR3nt	CDR3aa
NA	15	TRBJ2-2	TRBV18	NA	TGTGCCAGCTCACCCGTAGGGGCGAACACCGGGGAGCTGTTTTTT	CASSPVGANTGELFF
NA	14	TRBJ2-2	TRBV5-1	NA	TGCGCCAGCAGCTTGGCCGGAGAGACCGGGGAGCTGTTTTTT	CASSLAGETGELFF
NA	17	TRBJ2-3	TRBV4-2	NA	TGTGCCAGCAGCCAAGATCCGGCCGGGGTCTACACAGATACGCAGTATTTT	CASSQDPAGVYTDTQYF
NA	15	TRBJ2-1	TRBV15	NA	TGTGCCACCAGCAGAGACGGTCGGGGGATGGGCGAGCAGTTCTTC	CATSRDGRGMGEQFF
NA	13	TRBJ2-5	TRBV6-1	NA	TGTGCCAGCAGTGAAATAGTTCGAGAGACCCAGTACTTC	CASSEIVRETQYF
few	15	TRBJ2-1	TRBV7-9	NA	TGTGCCAGCAGCTTACGTCAGGGCTCCTACAATGAGCAGTTCTTC	CASSLRQGSYNEQFF
NA	15	TRBJ1-6	TRBV5-4	NA	TGTGCCAGCGGATACCCCGGGATTAGCAATTCACCCCTCCACTTT	CASGYPGISNSPLHF
NA	8	TRBJ1-2	TRBV20-1	NA	TGCAGTGCCCGTGGCTACACCTTC	CSARGYTF
NA	18	TRBJ2-3	TRBV7-8	TRBD2	TGTGCCAGCAACCCCAGGGTAGCGGGAGGGCCTAGCACAGATACGCAGTATTTT	CASNPRVAGGPSTDTQYF
few	15	TRBJ2-1	TRBV5-1	TRBD1	TGCGCCAGCAGCTTGAATGGACAGGTCGAAAATGAGCAGTTCTTC	CASSLNGQVENEQFF
NA	16	TRBJ1-5	TRBV25-1	TRBD1	TGTGCCAGCAGTGAATCGGGCAGGGGGATCAATCAGCCCCAGCATTTT	CASSESGRGINQPQHF
NA	14	TRBJ2-1	TRBV7-9	TRBD2	TGTGCCAGCCTGCGGGAGGGGTCCGGCAATGAGCAGTTCTTC	CASLREGSGNEQFF
few	16	TRBJ2-3	TRBV27	TRBD2	TGTGCCAGCAGTTTACCCACTAGCGGGGTACCAGATACGCAGTATTTT	CASSLPTSGVPDTQYF
NA	13	TRBJ2-7	TRBV7-2	NA	TGTGCCAGCAGCGTCGAGGTGAGCTACGAGCAGTACTTC	CASSVEVSYEQYF
few	12	TRBJ1-2	TRBV28	NA	TGTGCCAGCAGTGCTGACAGCTATGGCTACACCTTC	CASSADSYGYTF
few	14	TRBJ1-6	TRBV9	NA	TGTGCCAGCAGCGTAGTAGGGGGTAATTCACCCCTCCACTTT	CASSVVGGNSPLHF
NA	17	TRBJ2-1	TRBV7-9	TRBD2	TGTGCCAGCAGCCCCTTGACTAGCGGGATAACATACAATGAGCAGTTCTTC	CASSPLTSGITYNEQFF
NA	13	TRBJ1-4	TRBV11-1	NA	TGTGCCAGCAGCCGTCGACAGGATGAAAAACTGTTTTTT	CASSRRQDEKLFF
NA	16	TRBJ1-1	TRBV7-9	TRBD1	TGTGCCAGCAGCTTAGCGCCAGGGGGCGGGAACACTGAAGCTTTCTTT	CASSLAPGGGNTEAFF
NA	14	TRBJ1-6	TRBV7-3	NA	TGTGCCAGCAGCTTAATCCCGAATAATTCACCCCTCCACTTT	CASSLIPNNSPLHF
few	12	TRBJ2-3	TRBV30	NA	TGTGCCTGGAGCCCCGCGATAGATACGCAGTATTTT	CAWSPAIDTQYF
NA	15	TRBJ2-7	TRBV19	TRBD1	TGTGCCAGTAGCCGAATTGGGACAGGGGTGTCCGAGCAGTACTTC	CASSRIGTGVSEQYF
few	14	TRBJ1-1	TRBV9	NA	TGTGCCAGCAGCGTAGCTCAGATTAACACTGAAGCTTTCTTT	CASSVAQINTEAFF
few	13	TRBJ1-1	TRBV4-2	NA	TGTGCCAGCAGCCAAGTAGAAACAGGGGAAGCTTTCTTT	CASSQVETGEAFF
few	11	TRBJ2-5	TRBV29-1	NA	TGCAGCGTTGAGAGCGGAGAGACCCAGTACTTC	CSVESGETQYF
NA	13	TRBJ2-2	TRBV11-1	NA	TGTGCCAGCAGCTCAGGGTTCACCGGGGAGCTGTTTTTT	CASSSGFTGELFF
NA	13	TRBJ1-1	TRBV19	NA	TGTGCCAGTAGTCACAGGGTTTTCACTGAAGCTTTCTTT	CASSHRVFTEAFF
NA	16	TRBJ2-2	TRBV4-3	TRBD2	TGCGCCAGCAGCCTCGGGACTAGCGGGACGGCCGGGGAGCTGTTTTTT	CASSLGTSGTAGELFF
NA	15	TRBJ2-3	TRBV18	TRBD2	TGTGCCAGCTCATCGACTAGCGGGAGCACAGATACGCAGTATTTT	CASSSTSGSTDTQYF
NA	16	TRBJ2-7	TRBV4-2	NA	TGTGCCAGCAGCCAAGAAGGCAACCGACTCTCCTACGAGCAGTACTTC	CASSQEGNRLSYEQYF
NA	16	TRBJ2-1	TRBV2	NA	TGTGCCAGCAGTGAAGACGCTCTGGGGGCTACCAATGAGCAGTTCTTC	CASSEDALGATNEQFF
NA	14	TRBJ1-2	TRBV4-1	NA	TGCGCCAGCAGCCATGGGGGCTTGAACTATGGCTACACCTTC	CASSHGGLNYGYTF
few	15	TRBJ1-2	TRBV7-9	TRBD1	TGTGCCAGCAGCTTGGGCAAGGGACAGTTATATGGCTACACCTTC	CASSLGKGQLYGYTF
NA	15	TRBJ2-1	TRBV18	NA	TGTGCCAGCTCACCACCGGTAATAGCCAACAATGAGCAGTTCTTC	CASSPPVIANNEQFF
NA	15	TRBJ1-4	TRBV15	NA	TGTGCCACCAGCAGAGATCGGGGGGCCTGGTGGGAACTGTTTTTT	CATSRDRGAWWELFF
few	16	TRBJ2-2	TRBV7-2	NA	TGTGCCAGCAGCTTAGGGGGCGCGGTAGGAACCGGGGAGCTGTTTTTT	CASSLGGAVGTGELFF
NA	14	TRBJ1-2	TRBV19	NA	TGTGCCAGTAGGATGGCCGGAGAGATGCATGGCTACACCTTC	CASRMAGEMHGYTF
few	19	TRBJ2-6	TRBV21-1	NA	TGTGCCAGCAGCAAAGGGGGTGGACCTTTTAGCTCTGGGGCCAACGTCCTGACTTTC	CASSKGGGPFSSGANVLTF
many	13	TRBJ1-4	TRBV29-1	NA	TGCAGCGCCCCGGCAGGGCATAATGAAAAACTGTTTTTT	CSAPAGHNEKLFF
few	18	TRBJ2-6	TRBV5-1	NA	TGCGCCAGCAGCTTGCCCGCGGGGGCTGACTCTGGGGCCAACGTCCTGACTTTC	CASSLPAGADSGANVLTF
few	16	TRBJ1-4	TRBV14	NA	TGTGCCAGCAGCCAAGAAGTGCGGGGAAGGGATGAAAAACTGTTTTTT	CASSQEVRGRDEKLFF
many	14	TRBJ2-5	TRBV12-5	TRBD1	TGTGCTAGTGGCCAGCCGGACAGGGAAGAGACCCAGTACTTC	CASGQPDREETQYF
few	13	TRBJ1-5	TRBV27	NA	TGTGCCAGCAGTTTGGGAAAGAATCAGCCCCAGCATTTT	CASSLGKNQPQHF
NA	14	TRBJ2-5	TRBV12-5	TRBD1	TGTGCTAGTGGTGCCGGACAGGGTTTAGAGACCCAGTACTTC	CASGAGQGLETQYF
few	14	TRBJ1-4	TRBV9	NA	TGTGCCAGCAGCGTAGGTAGGGCAGACGAAAAACTGTTTTTT	CASSVGRADEKLFF
NA	15	TRBJ2-7	TRBV5-1	NA	TGCGCCAGCAGCTTTCGTACAGGCCTACCCTACGAGCAGTACTTC	CASSFRTGLPYEQYF